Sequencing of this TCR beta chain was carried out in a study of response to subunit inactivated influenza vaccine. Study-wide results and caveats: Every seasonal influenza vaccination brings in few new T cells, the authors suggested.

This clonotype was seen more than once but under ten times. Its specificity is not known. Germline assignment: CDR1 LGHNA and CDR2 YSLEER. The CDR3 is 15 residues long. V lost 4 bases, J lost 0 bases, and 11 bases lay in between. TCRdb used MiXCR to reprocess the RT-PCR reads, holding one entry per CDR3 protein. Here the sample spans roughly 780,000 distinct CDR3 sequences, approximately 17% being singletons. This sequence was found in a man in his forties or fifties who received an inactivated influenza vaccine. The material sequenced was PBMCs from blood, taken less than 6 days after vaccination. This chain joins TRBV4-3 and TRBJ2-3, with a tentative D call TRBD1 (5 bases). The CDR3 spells CASSPGFSSTDTQYF. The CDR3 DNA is TGCGCCAGCAGCCCAGGGTTCTCTAGCACAGATACGCAGTATTTT.